Below are 25 T cell receptor beta chains sequenced from a single sample in a study of vaccination effects on CD4 cells after COVID-19. Sequenced by immunoSEQ multiplex PCR; TCRdb stores in-frame clones only, minus some. The table has tens of thousands of clones, approximately 75% seen once; the top ten hold around 3.8%. What these receptors recognize is not known. In the ViraFEST assay, antigen-specific CD4+ clonotypes were identified by expansion after peptide-pool stimulation. Once cultured for roughly 10 days, the cells underwent separation to obtain CD4+ T cells. The healthy vaccine recipients, who had no prior SARS-CoV-2 infection, showed negative nucleocapsid antibodies. This sample comprised CD4+ T cells from PBMCs cultured with HCoV-OC43 spike peptides, obtained before COVID-19 vaccination. Subset of the sample: HCoV-OC43 spike overlapping peptide pool stimulation. These receptor sequences come from a human donor who received a COVID-19 vaccine.

The rearrangement uses TRBV18 and TRBJ2-3; 11 bases match TRBD1. This CDR3 spans 12 amino acids. Germline CDR1 KGHSH, CDR2 LQKENI. Trimming removed 6 bases from V and 14 bases from J; junction bases left unmatched: 7. CDR3 amino acids: CASSLGQGAWYF. The CDR3 DNA follows: TGTGCCAGCTCCCTCGGACAGGGGGCATGGTATTTT.

The genes are TRBV6-5 and TRBJ1-4; tentatively, D is TRBD1 (5 bases). The V end lost 5 bases, the J end lost 6 bases, and 16 bases lay between the germline ends. Looked up from germline, CDR1 is MNHEY and CDR2 is SVGAGI. CDR3 length: 15 amino acids. Written as DNA, the CDR3 is TGTGCCAGCAGTCCACGACAGTCGAGAGATGAAAAACTGTTTTTT. This gives the protein CASSPRQSRDEKLFF.

This clone appeared a few times. The chain recombines TRBV28 with TRBJ1-6; 8 bases line up with TRBD1. Germline values: CDR1 MDHEN, CDR2 SYDVKM. The ends lost 6 bases at V and 13 bases at J; junction bases unmatched: 5. The CDR3 spans 12 residues. This CDR3 is CASREQGEPLHF. The CDR3 bases are TGTGCCAGCAGGGAACAGGGGGAGCCCCTCCACTTT.

The CDR3 loop reads CATSDSSGGAYNEQFF. The CDR3 bases are TGTGCCACCAGTGATTCCAGCGGGGGGGCCTACAATGAGCAGTTCTTC. The rearrangement links TRBV24-1 to TRBJ2-1, with TRBD2 matching over 10 bases. V lost 2 bases, J lost 2 bases, and 2 bases stayed unmatched. The CDR3 contains 16 residues. Germline lookup yields CDR1 KGHDR and CDR2 SFDVKD.

The chain has TRBV18 and TRBJ2-3; D is unresolved. The CDR3 extends over 15 amino acids. The V gene's germline CDR1 is KGHSH and CDR2 LQKENI. V lost 3 bases and J lost 2, with 12 bases in between. The CDR3 region is CASSPGSWTTDTQYF. For the CDR3, the DNA is TGTGCCAGCTCACCGGGGTCCTGGACCACAGATACGCAGTATTTT.

The rearrangement uses TRBV4-3 and TRBJ2-2; D is ambiguous. CDR3 length: 14 residues. Trimming removed 1 base from V and 5 bases from J, with 8 bases in between. The V gene's germline CDR1 is LGHNA and CDR2 YSLEER. The CDR3 loop is CASSQVVGTGELFF. The CDR3, as DNA: TGCGCCAGCAGCCAAGTAGTGGGTACCGGGGAGCTGTTTTTT.

The chain has TRBV4-1 and TRBJ1-2; D not certain. The germline CDR1 and CDR2 sequences are MGHRA and YSYEKL. The V and J ends lost 1 base and 7 bases respectively, with 19 bases between them. CDR3 size: 16 residues. The CDR3 DNA reads as TGCGCCAGCAGCCAAGTAGGCCCAAGTGTCTGGGGTGGCTACACCTTC. Translation gives CASSQVGPSVWGGYTF.

This clone was seen only a few times. V usage is TRBV28 and J usage is TRBJ1-5; 7 positions match TRBD1. V gave up 5 bases and J gave up 3 bases; unmatched junction bases: 7. This CDR3 comprises 15 residues. CDR1 and CDR2 (germline): MDHEN, SYDVKM. CDR3: CASSGRDSLNQPQHF. In DNA form, the CDR3 reads TGTGCCAGCAGTGGACGGGACAGCCTCAATCAGCCCCAGCATTTT.

This chain connects TRBV28 to TRBJ1-5, with 11 nucleotides matching TRBD1. CDR3 length equals 16 residues. V gave up 6 bases and J gave up 9 bases; unmatched junction bases: 13. The germline CDR1 and CDR2 sequences are MDHEN and SYDVKM. The CDR3 spells CASRNPGQGGSSPQHF. The DNA of the CDR3 is TGTGCCAGCAGGAACCCGGGACAGGGGGGTTCGTCGCCCCAGCATTTT.

The CDR3 loop reads CASSLDRKNIQYF. The CDR3, as DNA: TGTGCCAGCAGTTTAGACAGGAAAAACATTCAGTACTTC. V usage is TRBV6-5 and J usage is TRBJ2-4; D is perhaps TRBD1 (6 bases). Germline V gene lookup returns CDR1 MNHEY and CDR2 SVGAGI. V was shortened by 4 bases and J by 4 bases, with 8 bases between the two germline ends. The CDR3 contains 13 residues.

The CDR3 DNA is TGTGCCAGCAGCACCATCTGGGGCACAGATACGCAGTATTTT. It is translated as CASSTIWGTDTQYF. The rearrangement uses TRBV9 and TRBJ2-3; D call uncertain. V was pared by 4 bases and J by 1 base, with 10 bases between. The germline CDR1 and CDR2 sequences are SGDLS and YYNGEE. CDR3 length equals 14 residues. Full variable domain (rest looked up from reference TRBV9 and TRBJ2-3): DSGVTQTPKHLITATGQRVTLRCSPRSGDLSVYWYQQSLDQGLQFLIQYYNGEERAKGNILERFSAQQFPDLHSELNLSSLELGDSALYFCASSTIWGTDTQYFGPGTRLTVL.

The chain joins TRBV28 to TRBJ1-4, with unresolved D. The germline CDR1 and CDR2 sequences are MDHEN and SYDVKM. The CDR3 loop spans 13 amino acids. V was pared by 3 bases and J by 4 bases, with 6 bases between. CDR3 sequence (DNA): TGTGCCAGCAGTTTTGGAGGTAATGAAAAACTGTTTTTT. Protein: CASSFGGNEKLFF. Complete variable domain (other parts from reference TRBV28 and TRBJ1-4): DVKVTQSSRYLVKRTGEKVFLECVQDMDHENMFWYRQDPGLGLRLIYFSYDVKMKEKGDIPEGYSVSREKKERFSLILESASTNQTSMYLCASSFGGNEKLFFGSGTQLSVL.

This clone appeared a few times. CDR3 coding DNA: TGCGCCAGCAGCTTGGACGGGAGCTCTGGAAACACCATATATTTT. Translated, it gives CASSLDGSSGNTIYF. V usage is TRBV5-1 and J usage is TRBJ1-3; D is unclear. The CDR3 is 15 residues long. Trimming pared 0 bases from V and 0 bases from J, leaving 7 bases between. CDR1 and CDR2 from the germline V gene are SGHRS and YFSETQ.

V and J are TRBV6-5 and TRBJ1-2; D ambiguous. Germline V lookup: CDR1 MNHEY, CDR2 SVGAGI. This CDR3 is 11 amino acids long. V dropped 6 bases and J dropped 7 bases, with 9 bases sitting between them. DNA of the CDR3: TGTGCCAGCAGGATCGATGGTGGCTACACCTTC. This codes for CASRIDGGYTF.

In its sample, this clone was seen once. V is TRBV18 and J is TRBJ1-1; D remains ambiguous. Germline-derived CDR1 and CDR2 are KGHSH and LQKENI. This CDR3 spans 13 amino acids. Deletions cut 5 bases from V and 0 bases from J, with 7 bases between. The CDR3: CASSNTLNTEAFF. CDR3 nucleotides: TGTGCCAGCTCAAATACATTGAACACTGAAGCTTTCTTT.

The gene calls are TRBV3-1 (or the pseudogene TRBV3-2) and TRBJ2-5, with 14 bases that match TRBD2. CDR1 and CDR2 (germline): LGHDT, YNNKEL (reference sequence). This CDR3 is built from 18 residues. After removal of 1 base from V and 5 bases from J, the junction contained 9 bases not matched to a gene. The CDR3 coding sequence is TGTGCCAGCAGCCAAGTCCGACTAGCGGGGGGGTCGGGGGAGACCCAGTACTTC. This translates into CASSQVRLAGGSGETQYF.

This chain uses TRBV5-1 with TRBJ2-1, with 8 bases fitting TRBD2. This CDR3 contains 16 residues. The junction had 7 bases not matched to a gene; V was cut back by 0 bases and J by 5 bases. Germline V gene sequence: CDR1 SGHRS, CDR2 YFSETQ. The CDR3 loop is CASSLALGGDHNEQFF. Written as DNA, the CDR3 is TGCGCCAGCAGCTTGGCCCTCGGGGGGGATCACAATGAGCAGTTCTTC.

J is TRBJ2-3 and V is TRBV24-1; TRBD2 aligns across 11 bases. Germline V lookup: CDR1 KGHDR, CDR2 SFDVKD. The CDR3 has 13 amino acids. J lost 2 bases, V lost 10 bases, and 1 base had no gene match. The CDR3 loop is CATGLADTDTQYF. CDR3 coding DNA: TGTGCCACGGGACTAGCGGACACAGATACGCAGTATTTT.

The chain couples TRBV5-1 to TRBJ1-4, with 8 bases matching TRBD1. CDR1 SGHRS and CDR2 YFSETQ come from the germline V gene. The V segment lost 4 bases and the J segment 7 bases; nucleotides outside the gene matches: 9. The CDR3 length is 15 residues. CDR3: CASSRDGQGVEKLFF. In nucleotides, the CDR3 is TGCGCCAGCAGCAGGGACGGACAGGGAGTTGAAAAACTGTTTTTT. Combining the CDR3 with reference TRBV5-1 and TRBJ1-4 gives the whole variable domain KAGVTQTPRYLIKTRGQQVTLSCSPISGHRSVSWYQQTPGQGLQFLFEYFSETQRNKGNFPGRFSGRQFSNSRSEMNVSTLELGDSALYLCASSRDGQGVEKLFFGSGTQLSVL.

The gene calls are TRBV6-5 and TRBJ1-2; 8 bases are shared with TRBD1. Germline V gene sequence: CDR1 MNHEY, CDR2 SVGAGI. CDR3 length equals 14 residues. The junction had 3 bases not matched to a gene; V was cut back by 6 bases and J by 0 bases. The CDR3 nucleotides read TGTGCCAGCAGGGGACAGGCCGCTAACTATGGCTACACCTTC. Protein sequence: CASRGQAANYGYTF.

The CDR3 spells CASERARRLFF. As DNA, the CDR3 is TGTGCCAGCGAAAGAGCGAGGCGGCTGTTCTTC. This chain links TRBV28 with TRBJ2-1; D remains unclear. CDR1 and CDR2 (germline): MDHEN, SYDVKM. The V and J ends lost 8 bases and 15 bases respectively, with 17 bases between them. This CDR3 is 11 amino acids long.

This clone showed up just once. The chain joins TRBV11-2 to TRBJ1-5, with 8 nucleotides matching TRBD1. V was clipped by 10 bases and J by 5 bases; unmatched bases: 7. The CDR3 extends over 13 amino acids. The germline V gene has CDR1 SGHAT and CDR2 FQNNGV. CDR3 residues: CATPGTGHQPQHF. CDR3 in DNA: TGTGCCACCCCTGGGACAGGCCATCAGCCCCAGCATTTT.

The chain joins TRBV3-1 (or the pseudogene TRBV3-2) to TRBJ2-2, with D hard to call. The germline gives CDR1 LGHDT, CDR2 YNNKEL (reference sequence). This CDR3 is 14 amino acids long. Trimming shortened V by 1 base and J by 6 bases, and 9 bases separated the two germline ends. This chain's CDR3 is CASSQGPWPGELFF. The CDR3 DNA is TGTGCCAGCAGCCAAGGCCCCTGGCCCGGGGAGCTGTTTTTT.

This clone was seen more than once but under ten times. The gene calls are TRBV2 and TRBJ1-5; 8 nucleotides align to TRBD1. There are 14 residues in the CDR3. V was pared by 7 bases and J by 3 bases, with 5 bases of the junction left unmatched. CDR1 and CDR2 from the germline V gene are SNHLY and FYNNEI. CDR3 sequence (DNA): TGTGCCAGCATTCGGGACAGGAACAATCAGCCCCAGCATTTT. Translated, it gives CASIRDRNNQPQHF.

CDR3 amino acids: CAWNRRAPYNSPLHF. In DNA form, the CDR3 reads TGTGCCTGGAATAGGCGGGCACCCTATAATTCACCCCTCCACTTT. The J gene is TRBJ1-6, the V gene TRBV30; no firm D call. Between the trimmed V and J ends, which lost 4 bases and 2 bases, there was a span of 12 bases. Germline V CDR1 and CDR2: GTSNPN, SVGIG (reference sequence). The CDR3 extends over 15 amino acids.